This TCR beta chain was documented in a study of human T cells and chemical hapten exposure. Study as a whole: Alopecia areata, totalis or universalis was found in mostly female patients. General study findings and limits: High-frequency TCRs, those above 1 in 1000, stayed the same after DPC sensitization.

Germline V gene lookup returns CDR1 LGHNA and CDR2 YSLEER. Germline trimming cut 3 bases from V and 8 bases from J; bases unmatched to any gene: 9. This CDR3 is built from 15 residues. Described time point: patch test 2, 6 weeks after DPC sensitization. The sample's treatment: therapeutic diphenylcyclopropenone sensitization with weekly scalp DPC. Patients had alopecia, were aged 18 to 70, and were not pregnant. This clonotype was seen at least ten times. Its antigen remains unknown. For the library, individual cDNA molecules each received unique molecular identifiers. TCRdb re-derived calls from the RACE reads in MiXCR, one entry per CDR3 protein. The sample holds around 360,000 distinct CDR3 sequences, about 6% seen once.

This TCR came from a woman aged 18-29 years with alopecia areata. Some clones in this sample may be carry-over from other donors' samples. V and J are TRBV4-3 and TRBJ1-1, with 10 bases matching TRBD1. This material consisted of whole blood, taken in connection with sensitization to the hapten diphenylcyclopropenone (DPC). DNA for the CDR3: TGCGCCAGCAGCCACGACAGGGGGCGGAGGCAGGAAGCTTTCTTT. This translates into CASSHDRGRRQEAFF.